These 18 T cell receptor beta chains were sequenced from one sample in a study of blood T cell repertoires in COVID-19 (dated by TCRdb to about 2020). The library relied on the immunoSEQ multiplex PCR assay. Not all clones reach the TCRdb copy of this immuneACCESS table, which keeps in-frame sequences only. Checked studies attribute under half of the gap to unresolved V genes and leave the rest unexplained. The sample yields about 240,000 clones; roughly 80% were counted once. The ten largest account for roughly 12% of the sample. Sequenced: peripheral blood. The receptor source for this set is a woman aged 60 to 75 with active or convalescent COVID-19.

The V gene is TRBV30, the J gene TRBJ1-4, with D perhaps TRBD1 (6 bases). This CDR3 has 13 residues. Germline CDR1 reads GTSNPN; CDR2 reads SVGIG (reference sequence). The V end was cut by 4 bases, the J end by 4 bases, with 10 bases between. The CDR3 DNA follows: TGTGCCTGGAATGGACAGATTAATGAAAAACTGTTTTTT. Its protein is CAWNGQINEKLFF.

With regard to this clone: The same CDR3 arises from other DNA sequences in this sample as well. The J gene is TRBJ2-5, the V gene TRBV19; D may be TRBD2 (6 bases). V shed 5 bases and J shed 2 bases, with 9 bases lying between them. Germline V gene data show CDR1 as LNHDA and CDR2 as SQIVND (reference sequence). The CDR3 loop spans 13 amino acids. In DNA form, the CDR3 reads TGTGCCAGTAGTGGGGGGTCACAAGAGACCCAGTACTTC. This translates into CASSGGSQETQYF.

CDR3 in amino acids: CASSLRGRQGANGYTF. In DNA, the CDR3 is TGTGCCAGCAGTTTAAGGGGGAGACAGGGGGCAAACGGCTACACCTTC. This chain connects TRBV27 to TRBJ1-2, with 10 positions matching TRBD1. The CDR3 extends over 16 amino acids. Germline V gene data show CDR1 as MNHEY and CDR2 as SMNVEV (reference sequence). J lost 8 bases, V lost 2 bases, and 11 bases had no gene match.

The chain combines TRBV10-3 with TRBJ1-2, with TRBD1 matching 9 bases. Germline CDR1 ENHRY, CDR2 SYGVKD. V gave up 5 bases and J gave up 14 bases; unmatched junction bases: 9. The CDR3 has 12 residues. CDR3 residues: CAISLRDREVTF. CDR3 DNA sequence: TGTGCCATCAGTCTCCGGGACAGGGAGGTAACCTTC.

This clone was found a few times. The chain couples TRBV7-9 to TRBJ1-5; 8 positions match TRBD1. The junction had 8 bases not matched to a gene; V was cut back by 5 bases and J by 5 bases. Germline CDR1 SEHNR, CDR2 FQNEAQ (reference sequence). There are 15 residues in the CDR3. CDR3 in DNA: TGTGCCAGCAGCCAGGGGGCAGGGGAGGATCAGCCCCAGCATTTT. This translates into CASSQGAGEDQPQHF.

This clone came up a few times. This chain uses TRBV19 with TRBJ1-5; tentative D call: TRBD1 (6 bases). The CDR3 is 13 residues long. Trimming pared 7 bases from V and 4 bases from J, leaving 11 bases between. The germline gives CDR1 LNHDA, CDR2 SQIVND (reference sequence). Here the CDR3 reads CASNGQHNQPQHF. CDR3 nucleotide sequence: TGTGCCAGTAATGGACAGCATAATCAGCCCCAGCATTTT.

This clone was recorded only once. The chain couples TRBV18 to TRBJ2-5, with 10 bases that match TRBD2. The CDR3 covers 17 residues. After removal of 1 base from V and 0 bases from J, the junction contained 5 bases not matched to a gene. Germline V gene lookup returns CDR1 KGHSH and CDR2 LQKENI. The CDR3 protein is CASSPLGAGGYQETQYF. The CDR3, as DNA: TGTGCCAGCTCACCACTTGGAGCGGGGGGGTACCAAGAGACCCAGTACTTC.

Of note for this clone: The same CDR3 can be traced to other DNA sequences in this sample. This sequence joins TRBV14 and TRBJ2-5; TRBD2 matches 15 bases. This CDR3 is built from 17 residues. The J segment lost 5 bases and the V segment lost 4 bases, leaving 8 bases of the junction unmatched. In germline, CDR1 is SGHDN, CDR2 FVKESK. The CDR3 nucleotides read TGTGCCAGCAGCCCCGGACTAGCGGGGGGGCCAAGGGAGACCCAGTACTTC. Translating gives CASSPGLAGGPRETQYF.

The V and J genes are TRBV5-6 and TRBJ1-3; no definite D call. In germline, CDR1 is SGHDT, CDR2 YYEEEE. The CDR3 runs to 14 residues. The germline V and J ends were trimmed by 2 bases and 4 bases, with 10 bases remaining between them. The CDR3 is CASSFYSGGNTIYF. CDR3 DNA: TGTGCCAGCAGCTTTTACAGTGGGGGAAACACCATATATTTT. Based on the CDR3 plus reference TRBV5-6 and TRBJ1-3, the full variable domain is DAGVTQSPTHLIKTRGQQVTLRCSPKSGHDTVSWYQQALGQGPQFIFQYYEEEERQRGNFPDRFSGHQFPNYSSELNVNALLLGDSALYLCASSFYSGGNTIYFGEGSWLTVV.

V is TRBV12-3 or TRBV12-4 and J is TRBJ1-1; D call uncertain. Trimming stripped 7 bases from V and 0 bases from J, with 6 bases between. The CDR3 runs to 12 residues. In DNA form, the CDR3 reads TGTGCCAGCACCCTTATGAACACTGAAGCTTTCTTT. Translation gives CASTLMNTEAFF.

The chain has TRBV30 and TRBJ2-3; 8 bases line up with TRBD1. The germline V gene has CDR1 GTSNPN and CDR2 SVGIG (reference sequence). The J segment lost 8 bases and the V segment lost 0 bases, leaving 13 bases of the junction unmatched. This CDR3 has 16 amino acids. The CDR3 DNA follows: TGTGCCTGGAGTGTAGACAGGGGAGTCCGGGGCGGTACGCAGTATTTT. It translates to CAWSVDRGVRGGTQYF. The full variable domain, its missing parts supplied by reference TRBV30 and TRBJ2-3, is SQTIHQWPATLVQPVGSPLSLECTVEGTSNPNLYWYRQAAGRGLQLLFYSVGIGQISSEVPQNLSASRPQDRQFILSSKKLLLSDSGFYLCAWSVDRGVRGGTQYFGPGTRLTVL.

This clone showed up just once. The chain is built from TRBV18 and TRBJ1-1, with TRBD1 matching over 8 bases. CDR1 is KGHSH, CDR2 LQKENI, per germline. Unmatched junction bases numbered 9, after V lost 6 bases and J lost 3 bases. The CDR3 has 15 residues. The CDR3 sequence is CASSLTDRVDTEAFF. Written as DNA, the CDR3 is TGTGCCAGCTCTTTAACGGACAGGGTTGACACTGAAGCTTTCTTT. Full variable domain (missing parts from reference TRBV18 and TRBJ1-1): NAGVMQNPRHLVRRRGQEARLRCSPMKGHSHVYWYRQLPEEGLKFMVYLQKENIIDESGMPKERFSAEFPKEGPSILRIQQVVRGDSAAYFCASSLTDRVDTEAFFGQGTRLTVV.

This chain connects TRBV10-3 to TRBJ1-2, with a tentative D call TRBD1 (6 bases). V lost 8 bases to trimming and J lost 2 bases, with 15 bases between them. The V gene's germline CDR1 is ENHRY and CDR2 SYGVKD. This CDR3 spans 14 amino acids. The CDR3 reads CAILGGASNYGYTF. CDR3 bases: TGTGCCATCCTGGGGGGGGCCTCAAACTATGGCTACACCTTC.

This clone was seen a handful of times. The chain couples TRBV6-5 to TRBJ1-2; 8 nucleotides line up with TRBD1. Germline V CDR1 and CDR2: MNHEY, SVGAGI. Germline trimming cut 2 bases from V and 0 bases from J; bases unmatched to any gene: 5. The CDR3 runs to 16 residues. The CDR3 DNA is TGTGCCAGCAGTTACACCCGGACAGGGACTAACTATGGCTACACCTTC. It encodes CASSYTRTGTNYGYTF.

The chain combines TRBV14 with TRBJ2-4; D uncertain. This CDR3 is 13 amino acids long. The germline CDR1 and CDR2 sequences are SGHDN and FVKESK. The germline V and J ends were trimmed by 3 bases and 2 bases, with 5 bases remaining between them. The CDR3 DNA is TGTGCCAGCAGCCACCTCCCCAAAAACATTCAGTACTTC. It is translated as CASSHLPKNIQYF.

The chain uses TRBV5-6 and TRBJ2-7, with TRBD1 as a possible D gene (5 bases). The CDR3 is 15 amino acids. V was trimmed by 2 bases and J by 3 bases, leaving 15 bases between them. Germline values: CDR1 SGHDT, CDR2 YYEEEE. The CDR3, as DNA: TGTGCCAGCAGCTTAACTATGCAGGGCAGCTACGAGCAGTACTTC. Its translation: CASSLTMQGSYEQYF.

This clone was observed at least ten times. The chain recombines TRBV4-1 with TRBJ2-1, with 7 bases that match TRBD2. The germline CDR1 and CDR2 sequences are MGHRA and YSYEKL. Trimming removed 0 bases from V and 3 bases from J; junction bases left unmatched: 5. The CDR3 consists of 16 residues. For the CDR3, the DNA is TGCGCCAGCAGCCAAGAGTGGGGGGGAGGCTACAATGAGCAGTTCTTC. Encoded protein: CASSQEWGGGYNEQFF.

This clone has only one observation. The J gene is TRBJ1-6, the V gene TRBV9, with 7 bases identical to TRBD1. The CDR3 extends over 14 amino acids. Germline loops: CDR1 SGDLS, CDR2 YYNGEE. J was trimmed by 7 bases and V by 0 bases; bases with no gene match: 1. CDR3 region: CASSVEGANSPLHF. CDR3 nucleotides: TGTGCCAGCAGCGTAGAGGGGGCGAATTCACCCCTCCACTTT.